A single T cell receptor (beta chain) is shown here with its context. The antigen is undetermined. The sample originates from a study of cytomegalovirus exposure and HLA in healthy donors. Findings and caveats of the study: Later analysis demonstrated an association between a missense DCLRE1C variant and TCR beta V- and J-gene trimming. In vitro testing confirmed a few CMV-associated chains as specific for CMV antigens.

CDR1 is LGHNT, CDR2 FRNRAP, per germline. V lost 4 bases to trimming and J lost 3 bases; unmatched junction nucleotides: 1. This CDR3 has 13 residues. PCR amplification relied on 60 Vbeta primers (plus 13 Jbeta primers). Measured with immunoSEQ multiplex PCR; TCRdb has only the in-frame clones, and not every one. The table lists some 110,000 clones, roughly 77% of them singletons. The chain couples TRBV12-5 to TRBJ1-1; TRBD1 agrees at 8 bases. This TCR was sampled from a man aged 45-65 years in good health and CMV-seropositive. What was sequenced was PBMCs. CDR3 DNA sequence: TGTGCTAGTGGTTGGGACAGGCACACTGAAGCTTTCTTT. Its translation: CASGWDRHTEAFF.